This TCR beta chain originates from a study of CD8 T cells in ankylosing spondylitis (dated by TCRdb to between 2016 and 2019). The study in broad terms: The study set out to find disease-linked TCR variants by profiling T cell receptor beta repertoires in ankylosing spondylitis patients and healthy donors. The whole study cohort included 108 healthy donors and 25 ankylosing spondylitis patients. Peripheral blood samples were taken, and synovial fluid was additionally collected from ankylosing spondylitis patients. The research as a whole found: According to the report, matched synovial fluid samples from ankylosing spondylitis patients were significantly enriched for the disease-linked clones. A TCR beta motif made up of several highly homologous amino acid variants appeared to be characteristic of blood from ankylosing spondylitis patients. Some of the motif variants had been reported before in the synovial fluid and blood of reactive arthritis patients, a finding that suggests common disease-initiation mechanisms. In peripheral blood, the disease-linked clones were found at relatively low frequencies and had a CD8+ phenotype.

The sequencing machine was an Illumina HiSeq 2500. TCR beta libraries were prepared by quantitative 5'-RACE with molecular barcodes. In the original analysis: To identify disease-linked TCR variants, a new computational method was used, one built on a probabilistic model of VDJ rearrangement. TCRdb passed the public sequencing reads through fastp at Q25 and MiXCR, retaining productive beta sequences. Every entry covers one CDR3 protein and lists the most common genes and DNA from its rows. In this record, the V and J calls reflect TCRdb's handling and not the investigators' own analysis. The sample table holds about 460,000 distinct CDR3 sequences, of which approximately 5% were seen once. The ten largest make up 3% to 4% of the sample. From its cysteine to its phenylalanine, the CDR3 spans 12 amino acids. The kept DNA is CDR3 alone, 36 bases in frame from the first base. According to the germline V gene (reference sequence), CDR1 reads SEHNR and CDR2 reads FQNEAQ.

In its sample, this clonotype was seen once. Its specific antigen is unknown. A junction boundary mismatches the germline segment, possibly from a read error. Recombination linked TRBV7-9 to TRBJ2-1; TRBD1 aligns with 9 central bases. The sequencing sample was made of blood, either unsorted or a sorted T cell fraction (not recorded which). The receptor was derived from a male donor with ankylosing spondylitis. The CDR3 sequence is CASRRLQGAGRF. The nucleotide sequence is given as TGTGCCAGCAGGAGGTTACAGGGGGCAGGAAGGTTC.